This entry features one TCR beta chain sequence. The record originates from a study of technical replicates of blood from a handful of donors. Per germline, CDR1 LNHDA and CDR2 SQIVND (reference sequence). CDR3 length: 14 amino acids. V gave up 6 bases and J gave up 4 bases; unmatched junction bases: 7. TCRdb's copy holds only in-frame clones and misses some; the assay was immunoSEQ multiplex PCR. The repertoire has tens of thousands of clones, under 95% of them found once; the top ten carry 0.27%. Sequences were obtained from T cells isolated from PBMCs. J is TRBJ1-1 and V is TRBV19, with 8 bases matching TRBD1. The TCR was taken from a human donor in good health. The CDR3 loop is CASRREGTGTEAFF. CDR3 DNA: TGTGCCAGTAGGCGCGAAGGGACAGGCACTGAAGCTTTCTTT.